The source of this TCR beta chain is a study of T cell responses to AZD1222 COVID-19 vaccine listed by TCRdb under 2021. Regarding the research as a whole: A total of approximately 240 trial participants underwent TCR sequencing, of whom more than 200 had received two doses of AZD1222 and 26 had received two doses of the MenACWY control vaccine. Enrollment into the trials was organized by age into subgroups of 18-55, 56-69 and 70-plus years, and those subgroups contained roughly 140, 27 and 60 TCR-sequenced participants, respectively. The paper as a whole reports these results and caveats: No day 14 peak-response samples were available, so repertoires were characterized only after the peak T cell response. Conclusions about previously exposed vaccinees are limited because only five to seven AZD1222 recipients were SARS-CoV-2 seropositive at baseline. CD4 TCRs associated with the vaccine covered the entire spike protein, and the dominant responses were in regions 160-218 and 743-854. After two AZD1222 doses, spike-specific TCR breadth and depth were significantly higher than at day 0 and than in MenACWY recipients. Most participants were white British and females outnumbered males, and the authors suggested that clonal diversity may have been underestimated. Reportedly, almost half of the unique spike-specific TCRs recognized epitopes lying outside the regions that are mutated in the B.1.351 and B.1.1.7 variants. In the small 56-69-year group, the increase in depth fell short of significance, most likely because of low power.

Sample time point, as interpreted from the label and publication: about 28 days (+/-7) after the second vaccine dose. AZD1222 recipients given second doses at about 4 weeks or at about 12 weeks were pooled, since spike-specific TCR depth and breadth were not found to differ between the two schedules. Vaccinee samples came from UK trials COV001 and COV002, including a single-blind randomized controlled phase 2/3 trial of AZD1222 (ChAdOx1 nCoV-19) in healthy adults. For TCRbeta chain sequencing, PBMC samples from trial participants were taken at day 0 and at day 28 after the second dose. A note on this clone: The target of this receptor is not known. No much larger clone exists at a distance of one base, and base qualities are not known.

The CDR3 regions of human TCRbeta chains were analyzed by immunosequencing. The source study handled its data this way. Repertoire TCRs were checked for matches against a reference library of SARS-CoV-2-specific TCRs that had been generated using the MIRA antigen-specificity platform. Breadth was defined as the fraction of unique TCRs that were SARS-CoV-2-associated, and depth was defined as the fraction of total T cells that were SARS-CoV-2-associated. Using the MIRA data, each spike-specific TCR was assigned both to the spike region to which the TCR was reactive and to a CD4 or CD8 class. Log10-transformed breadth and depth values were compared by one-way ANOVA with Sidak's multiple comparisons tests. TCRdb's version of the immuneACCESS table is confined to in-frame rearrangements and falls short of the full clone set. An unresolved V gene accounts for under half of the shortfall where checked; the remainder is of unknown origin. V and J calls and clone size follow that table, whereas D and trimming were derived from the DNA. In this sample the table shows 150,000 to 200,000 clones, about 90% of which occur a single time. The ten largest clones represent under 1.2% of the sample.

Reading from cysteine to phenylalanine, the CDR3 counts 16 amino acids. CDR3 DNA only is kept here, 48 bases in frame from base 1. The V and J ends are trimmed by 3 bases and 0 bases, leaving 13 bases between them. CDR1 MNHNS and CDR2 SASEGT were looked up in the germline V gene. The clonotype comes from an adult who received the AZD1222 COVID-19 vaccine. The material sequenced was peripheral blood, taken 28 days after the second AZD1222 dose. This receptor chain uses TRBV6-1 and TRBJ2-3; a tentative D call is TRBD2 (6 bases match). The CDR3 has the sequence CASSDIAGSSTDTQYF. In nucleotide form, the sequence is TGTGCCAGCAGTGACATTGCGGGGAGTAGCACAGATACGCAGTATTTT.